The next 32 T cell receptor beta chains were all read from a single sample in a study of T cell therapy after organ transplantation. Time point: 20-29 weeks after completion of therapy. These receptors' antigens are unknown. Using immunoSEQ multiplex PCR, the repertoire was profiled, and TCRdb retains in-frame clones only, with some absent. In the table there are some 17,000 clones, less than 90% of which are singletons. The sequences come from CD8+ T cells from blood, collected after autologous CMV-specific T cell therapy. Every receptor here comes from a human patient who had received a solid organ transplant and had CMV disease. Some of the T cells may derive from the graft donor.

This clone was picked up one time. The J gene is TRBJ2-1, the V gene TRBV7-9; 13 positions agree with TRBD2. Germline V CDR1 and CDR2: SEHNR, FQNEAQ (reference sequence). The CDR3 has 14 amino acids. The V and J ends lost 5 bases and 11 bases, in that order; junction bases with no gene match: 6. The chain's CDR3 is CASSPRLAGGKQFF. The CDR3, as DNA: TGTGCCAGCAGCCCTCGACTAGCGGGGGGAAAGCAGTTCTTC.

This clone appeared a single time. The J gene is TRBJ2-2, the V gene TRBV7-9; weak D call: TRBD2 (6 bases). The CDR3 spans 18 residues. With 4 bases removed from V and 5 bases from J, the gap between germline ends came to 23 bases. Germline loops: CDR1 SEHNR, CDR2 FQNEAQ (reference sequence). CDR3 amino acids: CASSSTDQGLRFTGELFF. The CDR3 DNA reads as TGTGCCAGCAGCTCAACAGACCAGGGACTTAGGTTTACCGGGGAGCTGTTTTTT.

The chain has TRBV10-2 and TRBJ1-1; no definite D call. Germline V gives CDR1 WSHSY, CDR2 SAAADI. The CDR3 sequence is 11 residues long. Trimming shortened V by 7 bases and J by 1 base, and 4 bases separated the two germline ends. In DNA form, the CDR3 reads TGCGCCAGCACCCAGAACACTGAAGCTTTCTTT. The encoded protein is CASTQNTEAFF.

The sample holds a few counts of this clone. The chain recombines TRBV7-9 with TRBJ2-7; 11 nucleotides match TRBD1. The CDR3 consists of 15 residues. Germline assignment: CDR1 SEHNR and CDR2 FQNEAQ (reference sequence). Trimming at V came to 3 bases and at J to 7 bases, leaving 8 bases not matched to a gene. The CDR3 region is CASSLGGQGVFEQYF. CDR3 bases: TGTGCCAGCAGCTTGGGGGGACAGGGGGTTTTTGAGCAGTACTTC. Combining the CDR3 with reference TRBV7-9 and TRBJ2-7 gives the whole variable domain DTGVSQNPRHKITKRGQNVTFRCDPISEHNRLYWYRQTLGQGPEFLTYFQNEAQLEKSRLLSDRFSAERPKGSFSTLEIQRTEQGDSAMYLCASSLGGQGVFEQYFGPGTRLTVT.

V usage is TRBV13 and J usage is TRBJ1-1; D ambiguous. Trimming took off 3 bases at V and 10 bases at J, with 18 bases between the two ends. This CDR3 is 14 amino acids long. Per germline, CDR1 PRHDT and CDR2 FYEKMQ (reference sequence). DNA for the CDR3: TGTGCCAGCAGCTTTAATTCCAGGTGGGCGTTAGCTTTCTTT. It specifies CASSFNSRWALAFF.

This clone occurred a few times. Compared with germline, one end of the junction differs, possibly owing to a read error. This rearrangement joins TRBV5-1 to TRBJ2-2, with D unclear. The CDR3 has 14 residues. From germline, CDR1 is SGHRS and CDR2 YFSETQ. CDR3 DNA sequence: TGTGCCAGCAGCTTGATCGGGTCTTCCGGGGAGCTGTTTTTT. It specifies CASSLIGSSGELFF. Based on the CDR3 plus reference TRBV5-1 and TRBJ2-2, the full variable domain is KAGVTQTPRYLIKTRGQQVTLSCSPISGHRSVSWYQQTPGQGLQFLFEYFSETQRNKGNFPGRFSGRQFSNSRSEMNVSTLELGDSALYLCASSLIGSSGELFFGEGSRLTVL.

This clone was seen a few times. The chain is built from TRBV29-1 and TRBJ2-7; perhaps TRBD1 as D (5 bases). The germline V and J ends were trimmed by 7 bases and 4 bases, with 17 bases remaining between them. The germline CDR1 and CDR2 sequences are SQVTM and ANQGSEA. This CDR3 comprises 13 residues. The CDR3 region has the DNA TGCAGCGCCCTGGTAGGGGTCGGTTACGAGCAGTACTTC. Protein product: CSALVGVGYEQYF.

This chain connects TRBV13 to TRBJ2-7, with a weak D call TRBD1 (6 bases). The CDR3 sequence is 12 residues long. The ends were cut back, 4 bases at V and 5 bases at J, with 9 bases in the middle. Germline assignment: CDR1 PRHDT and CDR2 FYEKMQ (reference sequence). The CDR3 spells CASSSQGHEQYF. CDR3 DNA: TGTGCCAGCAGCTCCCAGGGGCACGAGCAGTACTTC.

J is TRBJ1-1 and V is TRBV11-2; D gene uncertain. The germline V gene encodes CDR1 SGHAT and CDR2 FQNNGV. The V end lost 5 bases, the J end lost 1 base, and 14 bases lay between the germline ends. This CDR3 is built from 15 residues. The CDR3 coding sequence is TGTGCCAGCAGCCGTTCGGGCGAGCGGAACACTGAAGCTTTCTTT. This encodes CASSRSGERNTEAFF.

The chain uses TRBV27 and TRBJ2-1; the D gene is possibly TRBD1 (6 bases). Trimming took off 2 bases at V and 4 bases at J, with 27 bases between the two ends. This CDR3 comprises 20 residues. Germline assignment: CDR1 MNHEY and CDR2 SMNVEV (reference sequence). The CDR3 protein is CASSLPANPGTSSGYNEQFF. The DNA of the CDR3 is TGTGCCAGCAGTTTACCAGCCAACCCCGGGACAAGCTCAGGGTACAATGAGCAGTTCTTC.

This chain connects TRBV7-8 to TRBJ2-5, with D possibly TRBD2 on 5 matching bases. Germline V gene data show CDR1 as SGHVS and CDR2 as FQNEAQ. V was cut by 5 bases and J by 2 bases, with 15 bases left in between. CDR3 length: 15 amino acids. CDR3 nucleotides: TGTGCCAGCAGCCCTCGGACTGATTTACAAGAGACCCAGTACTTC. It specifies CASSPRTDLQETQYF.

This sequence joins TRBV6-7 and TRBJ2-5, with D uncertain. TRBV6-7 is treated as an ORF (open reading frame) with a function not yet certain. V lost 5 bases and J lost 1, with 17 bases in between. The CDR3 contains 16 residues. The CDR3 nucleotides are TGTGCCAGCAGTCCCCAGGTAGAGGCGATCCAAGAGACCCAGTACTTC. Translation gives CASSPQVEAIQETQYF.

The chain employs TRBV11-2 and TRBJ2-7; D may be TRBD2 (5 bases). CDR1 SGHAT and CDR2 FQNNGV come from the germline V gene. The CDR3 totals 14 residues. V gave up 6 bases and J gave up 4 bases, with 16 bases separating them. This CDR3 reads CASRGLPNRYEQYF. CDR3 in DNA: TGTGCCAGCAGAGGACTGCCGAACCGTTACGAGCAGTACTTC.

CDR3 sequence: CSVEEGLYEQYF. The CDR3 nucleotides are TGCAGCGTTGAAGAGGGGTTGTACGAGCAGTACTTC. This chain joins TRBV29-1 and TRBJ2-7; D is uncertain. The ends were cut back, 0 bases at V and 4 bases at J, with 7 bases in the middle. Germline V gives CDR1 SQVTM, CDR2 ANQGSEA. The CDR3 loop spans 12 amino acids.

The chain uses TRBV14 and TRBJ2-7, with a possible D match to TRBD1 (5 bases). This CDR3 is 13 amino acids long. The V gene lost 4 bases and the J gene lost 4 bases, with 11 bases spanning the gap. Germline CDR1 and CDR2: SGHDN and FVKESK. CDR3 loop: CASSPMTAYEQYF. The CDR3 DNA is TGTGCCAGCAGCCCTATGACAGCATACGAGCAGTACTTC.

This chain uses TRBV7-2 with TRBJ2-3; D not resolved. The CDR3 totals 13 residues. V lost 3 bases and J lost 1, with 5 bases in between. Germline CDR1 and CDR2: SGHTA and FQGNSA. The CDR3 DNA reads TGTGCCAGCAGCTTCGGAGGCACAGATACGCAGTATTTT. Translation gives CASSFGGTDTQYF. The complete variable domain, with remaining parts taken from reference TRBV7-2 and TRBJ2-3, reads GAGVSQSPSNKVTEKGKDVELRCDPISGHTALYWYRQSLGQGLEFLIYFQGNSAPDKSGLPSDRFSAERTGGSVSTLTIQRTQQEDSAVYLCASSFGGTDTQYFGPGTRLTVL.

This clone has a single count. The gene calls are TRBV5-1 and TRBJ2-7; tentatively, D is TRBD1 or TRBD2 (6 bases each). The CDR3 is 14 amino acids. V gave up 4 bases and J gave up 6 bases, with 17 bases separating them. Per germline, CDR1 SGHRS and CDR2 YFSETQ. The CDR3 here is CASSTGGARGEQYF. Here the CDR3 DNA reads TGCGCCAGCAGCACCGGAGGGGCCAGGGGCGAGCAGTACTTC. The complete variable domain, with remaining parts taken from reference TRBV5-1 and TRBJ2-7, reads KAGVTQTPRYLIKTRGQQVTLSCSPISGHRSVSWYQQTPGQGLQFLFEYFSETQRNKGNFPGRFSGRQFSNSRSEMNVSTLELGDSALYLCASSTGGARGEQYFGPGTRLTVT.

The rearrangement uses TRBV9 and TRBJ1-1, with TRBD1 as a possible D gene (6 bases). Trimming left V 4 bases short and J 0 bases short, with 13 bases between. The CDR3 spans 15 residues. Germline CDR1 and CDR2: SGDLS and YYNGEE. The CDR3 loop reads CASSPRQAVNTEAFF. The CDR3 region has the DNA TGTGCCAGCAGCCCTCGACAGGCCGTGAACACTGAAGCTTTCTTT.

The chain couples TRBV27 to TRBJ1-2, with D possibly matching TRBD1 (5 bases). V was pared by 2 bases and J by 4 bases, with 14 bases between. CDR1 MNHEY and CDR2 SMNVEV come from the germline V gene (reference sequence). The CDR3 extends over 15 amino acids. For the CDR3, the DNA is TGTGCCAGCAGTTTAGGGTCGTCGGGGACCTATGGCTACACCTTC. Translation gives CASSLGSSGTYGYTF.

The V and J genes are TRBV7-6 and TRBJ2-5, with TRBD2 identical over 9 bases. There are 14 residues in the CDR3. From germline, CDR1 is SGHVS and CDR2 FNYEAQ. V shed 5 bases and J 2 bases; nucleotides not matched to a gene: 3. CDR3 sequence reads: CASSASGGQETQYF. CDR3 nucleotide sequence: TGTGCCAGCAGCGCGAGCGGGGGGCAAGAGACCCAGTACTTC.

This clone was seen only once. The chain recombines TRBV4-1 with TRBJ2-3; D gene ambiguous. The CDR3 contains 19 residues. Germline V gene data show CDR1 as MGHRA and CDR2 as YSYEKL. Trimming left V 0 bases short and J 1 base short, with 20 bases between. In DNA form, the CDR3 reads TGCGCCAGCAGCCAAGAGCCTGGTTCAGTAGTTCGGGGCACAGATACGCAGTATTTT. Protein: CASSQEPGSVVRGTDTQYF.

V usage is TRBV2 and J usage is TRBJ1-4; weak D call: TRBD1 (5 bases). Germline-derived CDR1 and CDR2 are SNHLY and FYNNEI. The CDR3 is 16 residues long. Deletions cut 10 bases from V and 0 bases from J, with 18 bases between. The CDR3 region has the DNA TGTGCCATCAGCAGAGGGGATGCGGCAACTAATGAAAAACTGTTTTTT. It encodes CAISRGDAATNEKLFF. Full variable domain (outside the CDR3, taken from reference TRBV2 and TRBJ1-4): EPEVTQTPSHQVTQMGQEVILRCVPISNHLYFYWYRQILGQKVEFLVSFYNNEISEKSEIFDDQFSVERPDGSNFTLKIRSTKLEDSAMYFCAISRGDAATNEKLFFGSGTQLSVL.

This sequence joins TRBV5-6 and TRBJ2-7; D ambiguous. Deletions cut 4 bases from V and 1 base from J, with 12 bases between. Germline V gives CDR1 SGHDT, CDR2 YYEEEE. The CDR3 has 14 amino acids. The CDR3 loop is CASSSSRVSYEQYF. CDR3 coding DNA: TGTGCCAGCAGCAGCAGCCGTGTTTCCTACGAGCAGTACTTC.

The CDR3 spells CASSMWPQETQYF. DNA of the CDR3: TGTGCCAGTAGTATGTGGCCCCAAGAGACCCAGTACTTC. The chain recombines TRBV19 with TRBJ2-5; D not certain. The germline V gene has CDR1 LNHDA and CDR2 SQIVND (reference sequence). V dropped 3 bases and J dropped 1 base, with 6 bases sitting between them. The CDR3 is made up of 13 amino acids.

This CDR3 is CASSWTETYEQYF. CDR3 coding DNA: TGTGCCAGCAGCTGGACAGAGACCTACGAGCAGTACTTC. The rearrangement joins TRBV5-6 to TRBJ2-7; D possibly corresponds to TRBD1 (6 bases). The CDR3 is 13 amino acids. Deletions cut 3 bases from V and 2 bases from J, with 9 bases between. Germline-derived CDR1 and CDR2 are SGHDT and YYEEEE. The variable domain in full, with the rest retrieved from reference TRBV5-6 and TRBJ2-7, is DAGVTQSPTHLIKTRGQQVTLRCSPKSGHDTVSWYQQALGQGPQFIFQYYEEEERQRGNFPDRFSGHQFPNYSSELNVNALLLGDSALYLCASSWTETYEQYFGPGTRLTVT.

The V gene is TRBV4-2, the J gene TRBJ2-7; D perhaps matches TRBD1 (6 bases). Germline V gene data show CDR1 as LGHNA and CDR2 as YNFKEQ. Trimming left V 2 bases short and J 5 bases short, with 16 bases between. This CDR3 is built from 15 residues. The CDR3 loop is CASSQRTTGFHEQYF. The DNA for the CDR3 is TGTGCCAGCAGCCAAAGGACCACAGGGTTCCACGAGCAGTACTTC.

The rearrangement joins TRBV27 to TRBJ1-1; TRBD1 aligns across 8 bases. Germline assignment: CDR1 MNHEY and CDR2 SMNVEV (reference sequence). This CDR3 contains 14 residues. Losses at the gene ends were 3 bases for V and 3 bases for J; bases not matched to a gene: 3. The CDR3 DNA is TGTGCCAGCAGTTTTCACAGGGGGTACACTGAAGCTTTCTTT. Its translation is CASSFHRGYTEAFF.

This clone has only one observation. The chain combines TRBV11-2 with TRBJ2-7; 8 positions match TRBD2. CDR1 and CDR2 (germline): SGHAT, FQNNGV. The CDR3 contains 14 residues. V gave up 5 bases and J gave up 5 bases; unmatched junction bases: 8. Here the CDR3 reads CASSQPGGIHEQYF. Here the CDR3 DNA reads TGTGCCAGCAGCCAACCGGGAGGGATCCACGAGCAGTACTTC.

The chain joins TRBV5-1 to TRBJ2-3; 12 nucleotides align to TRBD2. This CDR3 is 15 amino acids long. The germline gives CDR1 SGHRS, CDR2 YFSETQ. The V gene end was trimmed by 7 bases and the J gene end by 5 bases; junction bases not matched to a gene: 8. As DNA, the CDR3 is TGCGCCAGCTGTCTAGCGGGAGGGCCGGGAGATACGCAGTATTTT. It specifies CASCLAGGPGDTQYF.

The rearrangement links TRBV7-9 to TRBJ2-7; 9 bases line up with TRBD1. The CDR3 runs 15 residues. The germline CDR1 and CDR2 sequences are SEHNR and FQNEAQ (reference sequence). The trim removed 5 bases at V and 0 bases at J, leaving 5 bases unmatched. Here the CDR3 reads CASSNRDRVSYEQYF. Here the CDR3 DNA reads TGTGCCAGCAGCAACCGGGACAGGGTCTCCTACGAGCAGTACTTC. The full variable domain, its missing parts supplied by reference TRBV7-9 and TRBJ2-7, is DTGVSQNPRHKITKRGQNVTFRCDPISEHNRLYWYRQTLGQGPEFLTYFQNEAQLEKSRLLSDRFSAERPKGSFSTLEIQRTEQGDSAMYLCASSNRDRVSYEQYFGPGTRLTVT.

The rearrangement links TRBV5-1 to TRBJ2-2; 16 positions match TRBD2. The germline V gene has CDR1 SGHRS and CDR2 YFSETQ. The trim removed 4 bases at V and 1 base at J, leaving 4 bases unmatched. This CDR3 is 18 amino acids long. The DNA for the CDR3 is TGCGCCAGCAGCCTGGGACTAGCGGGAGGGCAGAACACCGGGGAGCTGTTTTTT. Translation: CASSLGLAGGQNTGELFF.

This chain joins TRBV6-5 and TRBJ1-2; 7 bases fit TRBD1. Trimming cost V 8 bases and J 2 bases; bases outside gene matches: 5. The CDR3 runs 13 residues. CDR1 MNHEY and CDR2 SVGAGI come from the germline V gene. This CDR3 is CASANRGNYGYTF. The CDR3 nucleotides read TGTGCCAGCGCCAACAGGGGCAACTATGGCTACACCTTC.